Listed here are 25 T cell receptor beta chains from one sample, sequenced in a study of beta chain features in type 1 diabetes. Isolated RNA was reverse transcribed in full, so expressed TCRB transcripts were sequenced. Some clones are missing from TCRdb's copy, which holds only in-frame ones; the method was immunoSEQ multiplex PCR. This sample has around 290,000 clones; about 8.5% occur once, and the top ten carry more than 0.8%. Sample: central memory CD4+ T cells from blood. The receptors come from a woman aged 18-29 years in good health.

The rearrangement links TRBV28 to TRBJ1-1; the D gene is possibly TRBD1 (5 bases). Trimming pared 6 bases from V and 4 bases from J, leaving 15 bases between. Per germline, CDR1 MDHEN and CDR2 SYDVKM. This CDR3 is built from 14 residues. CDR3 nucleotides: TGTGCCAGCAGCCAATTGGCAGGGAGCACTGAAGCTTTCTTT. This encodes CASSQLAGSTEAFF.

This clone occurred a few times. This rearrangement joins TRBV11-3 to TRBJ2-1; 7 nucleotides line up with TRBD2. CDR1 is SGHNT and CDR2 is YENEEA in the germline V gene. CDR3 length equals 15 residues. J lost 7 bases, V lost 3 bases, and 9 bases had no gene match. The CDR3 sequence is CASSFTAGTMNEQFF. CDR3 nucleotide sequence: TGTGCCAGCAGCTTTACTGCCGGGACTATGAATGAGCAGTTCTTC.

The chain uses TRBV6-6 and TRBJ2-3; D is undetermined. Deletions cut 0 bases from V and 7 bases from J, with 14 bases between. This CDR3 is 15 amino acids long. Germline CDR1 reads MNHNY; CDR2 reads SVGAGI (reference sequence). The CDR3: CASSYSSARSNTQYF. DNA for the CDR3: TGTGCCAGCAGTTACTCGTCTGCCCGATCGAATACGCAGTATTTT.

This rearrangement joins TRBV29-1 to TRBJ2-3; 7 bases fit TRBD1. The germline gives CDR1 SQVTM, CDR2 ANQGSEA. The CDR3 consists of 14 residues. Trimming at V came to 7 bases and at J to 3 bases, leaving 10 bases not matched to a gene. The CDR3 sequence is CSARQGIRTDTQYF. CDR3 in DNA: TGCAGCGCAAGACAGGGAATCCGAACAGATACGCAGTATTTT.

The sample holds a few counts of this clone. This chain joins TRBV25-1 and TRBJ1-2; D unresolved. CDR3 length: 13 residues. Germline CDR1 is MGHDK and CDR2 is SYGVNS. The germline V and J ends were trimmed by 5 bases and 2 bases, with 9 bases remaining between them. The CDR3 spells CASSFGGNYGYTF. CDR3 nucleotides: TGTGCCAGCAGTTTCGGCGGAAACTATGGCTACACCTTC.

This clone came up a few times. This chain's CDR3 is CASSPVVGAAGNTIYF. CDR3 nucleotide sequence: TGTGCCAGCTCACCAGTAGTAGGCGCCGCTGGAAACACCATATATTTT. J is TRBJ1-3 and V is TRBV18; D uncertain. V lost 2 bases and J 2 bases, leaving 13 bases between the germline ends. The CDR3 spans 16 residues. Germline CDR1 KGHSH, CDR2 LQKENI.

This clone was detected a few times. The gene calls are TRBV18 and TRBJ2-1, with D maybe TRBD2 (5 bases). Trimming pared 3 bases from V and 6 bases from J, leaving 9 bases between. Looked up from germline, CDR1 is KGHSH and CDR2 is LQKENI. The CDR3 is 13 residues long. The CDR3: CASSPYAGNEQFF. The CDR3 DNA is TGTGCCAGCTCACCCTACGCGGGCAATGAGCAGTTCTTC.

This chain connects TRBV4-3 to TRBJ2-3, with D possibly being TRBD1 (5 bases). Germline assignment: CDR1 LGHNA and CDR2 YSLEER. Between the trimmed V and J ends, which lost 0 bases and 5 bases, there was a span of 15 bases. This CDR3 comprises 16 residues. The CDR3 sequence: CASSQDPLGQGDTQYF. The DNA of the CDR3 is TGCGCCAGCAGCCAAGATCCCCTGGGGCAGGGAGATACGCAGTATTTT.

This clone showed up just a few times. Germline and junction disagree at one end, which may indicate a read error. This chain joins TRBV2 and TRBJ2-5, with no clear D. Germline lookup yields CDR1 SNHLY and CDR2 FYNNEI. The CDR3 covers 14 residues. The CDR3 DNA is TGTGCCAGCAGGCCCTCGTCTGGTAAAGAGACCCGGTACTTC. Amino acid sequence: CASRPSSGKETRYF.

This clone has a handful of counts. J is TRBJ2-7 and V is TRBV7-9, with TRBD1 as a possible D gene (6 bases). The CDR3 is made up of 14 amino acids. Germline values: CDR1 SEHNR, CDR2 FQNEAQ (reference sequence). V dropped 1 base and J dropped 4 bases, with 11 bases sitting between them. This chain's CDR3 is CASSLDRVGYEQYF. In nucleotides, the CDR3 is TGTGCCAGCAGCTTAGACAGGGTGGGGTACGAGCAGTACTTC.

V is TRBV9 and J is TRBJ1-2; D is unresolved. Germline CDR1 is SGDLS and CDR2 is YYNGEE. V shed 0 bases and J shed 7 bases, with 10 bases lying between them. The CDR3 is 13 amino acids. CDR3 amino acids: CASSVVEGTGYTF. In DNA form, the CDR3 reads TGTGCCAGCAGCGTAGTTGAGGGAACTGGCTACACCTTC.

This clone was seen a handful of times. J is TRBJ2-2 and V is TRBV7-3, with D maybe TRBD1 (6 bases). V lost 2 bases, J lost 4 bases, and 14 bases lay in between. The germline V gene has CDR1 SGHTA and CDR2 FQGTGA. This CDR3 spans 16 amino acids. The CDR3 DNA reads TGTGCCAGCAGCTTATCCGGGACAAGCCCCACCGGGGAGCTGTTTTTT. It specifies CASSLSGTSPTGELFF.

This clone was seen repeatedly, ten times or more. V gene TRBV2 combines with J gene TRBJ1-2; D remains unclear. Germline V gene data show CDR1 as SNHLY and CDR2 as FYNNEI. V was shortened by 6 bases and J by 7 bases, with 12 bases between the two germline ends. The CDR3 is 12 amino acids. The CDR3 sequence: CASRDYSFGYTF. The CDR3 DNA sequence: TGTGCCAGCAGGGATTACAGCTTTGGCTACACCTTC.

The chain carries TRBV5-6 and TRBJ2-7; D is unresolved. Germline values: CDR1 SGHDT, CDR2 YYEEEE. Between the trimmed V and J ends, which lost 2 bases and 7 bases, there was a span of 7 bases. This CDR3 has 11 residues. CDR3: CASSFHGEQYF. DNA of the CDR3: TGTGCCAGCAGCTTTCATGGGGAGCAGTACTTC.

The CDR3 region has the DNA TGTGCCTGGAGCCCGGGATCAGATGGTTCGCAGTTCTTC. This codes for CAWSPGSDGSQFF. The J gene is TRBJ2-1, the V gene TRBV30, with D possibly TRBD2 on 5 matching bases. Germline values: CDR1 GTSNPN, CDR2 SVGIG (reference sequence). V lost 3 bases to trimming and J lost 12 bases, with 18 bases between them. The CDR3 has 13 residues.

This clone was found many times. V and J are TRBV15 and TRBJ2-3; unclear D gene. Germline V gives CDR1 LNHNV, CDR2 YYDKDF (reference sequence). The CDR3 runs 13 residues. V lost 0 bases and J 8 bases, leaving 9 bases between the germline ends. CDR3 protein: CATSRDRIGTQYF. CDR3 nucleotides: TGTGCCACCAGCAGAGATCGGATTGGTACGCAGTATTTT.

Only a few counts were recorded for this clone. CDR3 bases: TGTGCCAGCTCACCAGTCGTGAGGAGCCGAACCTACGAGCAGTACTTC. This translates into CASSPVVRSRTYEQYF. The chain joins TRBV18 to TRBJ2-7; D ambiguous. The CDR3 extends over 16 amino acids. CDR1 is KGHSH and CDR2 is LQKENI in the germline V gene. Trimming cost V 2 bases and J 2 bases, with 16 bases left between them.

This chain connects TRBV27 to TRBJ2-7, with D uncertain. Germline loops: CDR1 MNHEY, CDR2 SMNVEV (reference sequence). Trimming left V 6 bases short and J 0 bases short, with 9 bases between. This CDR3 has 13 amino acids. The CDR3 loop is CASRTISSYEQYF. The CDR3 region has the DNA TGTGCCAGCAGGACCATTAGCTCCTACGAGCAGTACTTC.

V gene TRBV6-5 combines with J gene TRBJ2-5, with 8 positions matching TRBD1. CDR1 and CDR2 (germline): MNHEY, SVGAGI. The ends lost 2 bases at V and 3 bases at J; junction bases unmatched: 5. This CDR3 contains 15 residues. The chain's CDR3 is CASSYGGQVEETQYF. The CDR3, as DNA: TGTGCCAGCAGTTACGGGGGACAGGTAGAAGAGACCCAGTACTTC.

This clone was seen a few times. This sequence joins TRBV28 and TRBJ1-4; weak D call: TRBD1 (5 bases). Germline-derived CDR1 and CDR2 are MDHEN and SYDVKM. The CDR3 has 12 residues. Deletions cut 7 bases from V and 4 bases from J, with 7 bases between. CDR3 DNA: TGTGCCAGCAATGACAGTAATGAAAAACTGTTTTTT. Its protein is CASNDSNEKLFF.

This clone appeared a few times. The J gene is TRBJ1-5, the V gene TRBV18; D perhaps matches TRBD1 (6 bases). The CDR3 totals 13 residues. The ends were cut back, 8 bases at V and 1 base at J, with 9 bases in the middle. Germline CDR1 reads KGHSH; CDR2 reads LQKENI. CDR3 region: CASHGQSNQPQHF. CDR3 sequence (DNA): TGTGCCAGCCATGGACAGAGCAATCAGCCCCAGCATTTT. Using reference TRBV18 and TRBJ1-5 for the parts outside the CDR3, the full variable domain is NAGVMQNPRHLVRRRGQEARLRCSPMKGHSHVYWYRQLPEEGLKFMVYLQKENIIDESGMPKERFSAEFPKEGPSILRIQQVVRGDSAAYFCASHGQSNQPQHFGDGTRLSIL.

The sample holds a few counts of this clone. The chain has TRBV7-3 and TRBJ1-2, with unresolved D. This CDR3 spans 14 amino acids. Trimming took off 5 bases at V and 7 bases at J, with 17 bases between the two ends. The germline V gene encodes CDR1 SGHTA and CDR2 FQGTGA. CDR3 sequence reads: CASSASGSRIGYTF. CDR3 nucleotide sequence: TGTGCCAGCAGCGCCTCCGGGTCCAGAATTGGCTACACCTTC.

This clone turned up a few times. V gene TRBV19 combines with J gene TRBJ2-1, with a weak D call TRBD2 (5 bases). CDR1 and CDR2 (germline): LNHDA, SQIVND (reference sequence). This CDR3 spans 14 amino acids. The ends were cut back, 8 bases at V and 7 bases at J, with 18 bases in the middle. The CDR3 region has the DNA TGTGCCAGTCACAAAGGACCACGGGAAAATGAGCAGTTCTTC. Translating gives CASHKGPRENEQFF.

The chain links TRBV2 to TRBJ1-6; TRBD1 aligns across 7 bases. The CDR3 is 14 residues long. Trimming at V came to 5 bases and at J to 5 bases, leaving 3 bases not matched to a gene. Germline V gene data show CDR1 as SNHLY and CDR2 as FYNNEI. This CDR3 reads CASSTTGDNSPLHF. The DNA of the CDR3 is TGTGCCAGCAGTACAACAGGGGATAATTCACCCCTCCACTTT.

This clone has a handful of counts. CDR3 sequence reads: CASSPLDVNTEAFF. The CDR3 nucleotides are TGTGCCAGCAGCCCCCTGGACGTGAACACTGAAGCTTTCTTT. V gene TRBV7-9 combines with J gene TRBJ1-1; D is unresolved. This CDR3 spans 14 amino acids. V was pared by 5 bases and J by 0 bases, with 10 bases between. Looked up from germline, CDR1 is SEHNR and CDR2 is FQNEAQ (reference sequence).